This T cell receptor beta chain was sequenced for a study of Graves' ophthalmopathy and Graves' hyperthyroidism. Trimming cost V 6 bases and J 3 bases, with 17 bases left between them. This CDR3 contains 15 residues. For repertoire sequencing, the TCR beta CDR3 regions were amplified from RNA transcripts. Scientists carried out first-round RT-PCR using HTBI primers and then a second-round multiplex PCR. One entry per CDR3 protein, called by TCRdb with MiXCR from the multiplex PCR reads. The sample has around 1.1 million distinct CDR3 sequences; around a third are singletons. This clonotype was recorded many times.

The sequence derives from an adult man with Graves' hyperthyroidism. The sample consisted of peripheral blood or thyroid tissue (not recorded which). The V and J genes are TRBV12-3 or TRBV12-4 and TRBJ1-2; D possibly corresponds to TRBD1 (5 bases). The CDR3 loop is CASRLPTTGHYGYTF. In DNA form, the CDR3 reads TGTGCCAGCAGACTACCGACCACGGGGCACTATGGCTACACCTTC.